This is a list of T cell receptor beta chains from one sample in a study of blood T cell repertoires in COVID-19. TCRdb keeps only in-frame clones here, not all; method: immunoSEQ multiplex PCR. The data hold roughly 39,000 clones, with roughly 90% observed a single time. Material for sequencing was peripheral blood. These receptor sequences come from a woman of 80 years or more with active COVID-19. CDR3s include the opening cysteine and the closing phenylalanine or tryptophan. The D gene is left open where the match is weak. Size is omitted from some rows. Given values are once, few, many or a class for expanded clones.

CDR3: CASSSTGGGYEQYF
DNA: TGTGCCAGCAGCTCAACAGGGGGCGGTTACGAGCAGTACTTC
J: TRBJ2-7
V: TRBV11-2
size: -
D: TRBD1

CDR3: CASSFQGSTEAFF
DNA: TGTGCCAGCAGCTTTCAGGGATCCACTGAAGCTTTCTTT
J: TRBJ1-1
V: TRBV11-3
size: once
D: -

CDR3: CASTTLQGESGELFF
DNA: TGTGCCAGTACTACACTACAGGGCGAATCCGGGGAGCTGTTTTTT
J: TRBJ2-2
V: TRBV19
size: -
D: -

CDR3: CASSMSSYNSPLHF
DNA: TGTGCCAGTAGTATGAGCTCCTATAATTCACCCCTCCACTTT
J: TRBJ1-6
V: TRBV19
size: -
D: -

CDR3: CASSLSTVETQYF
DNA: TGTGCCAGCAGCTTGAGCACTGTGGAGACCCAGTACTTC
J: TRBJ2-5
V: TRBV7-9
size: few
D: -

CDR3: CAWSVHSNQPQHF
DNA: TGTGCCTGGAGTGTACATAGCAATCAGCCCCAGCATTTT
J: TRBJ1-5
V: TRBV30
size: once
D: -

CDR3: CASSLLGQATDTQYF
DNA: TGTGCCAGCAGCTTGTTGGGGCAGGCAACAGATACGCAGTATTTT
J: TRBJ2-3
V: TRBV7-2
size: -
D: -

CDR3: CASSISGRLDPNEKLFF
DNA: TGTGCCAGTAGTATCAGCGGACGGTTAGACCCAAATGAAAAACTGTTTTTT
J: TRBJ1-4
V: TRBV19
size: -
D: -

CDR3: CASSASGGNQPQHF
DNA: TGTGCCAGCAGCGCATCGGGGGGGAATCAGCCCCAGCATTTT
J: TRBJ1-5
V: TRBV6-5
size: once
D: -

CDR3: CASSLAGMYTEAFF
DNA: TGTGCCAGCAGCTTGGCCGGGATGTACACCGAAGCTTTCTTT
J: TRBJ1-1
V: TRBV5-4
size: once
D: -

CDR3: CASRSGGFTDTQYF
DNA: TGTGCCAGCAGGTCGGGCGGGTTTACAGATACGCAGTATTTT
J: TRBJ2-3
V: TRBV28
size: -
D: -

CDR3: CASSRGGRNEKLFF
DNA: TGCGCCAGCAGCCGCGGAGGGCGGAATGAAAAACTGTTTTTT
J: TRBJ1-4
V: TRBV4-1
size: -
D: -

CDR3: CASSDSQGREKLFF
DNA: TGTGCCAGCAGTGATTCCCAGGGGAGAGAAAAACTGTTTTTT
J: TRBJ1-4
V: TRBV2
size: few
D: -

CDR3: CASSLFQGENTEAFF
DNA: TGTGCCAGCAGCTTATTTCAAGGGGAGAACACTGAAGCTTTCTTT
J: TRBJ1-1
V: TRBV7-2
size: -
D: -